This T cell receptor beta chain stems from a study of OX40 agonist ivuxolimab in advanced cancers. For the study in its entirety: Ivuxolimab was an agonistic, fully human IgG2 monoclonal antibody directed against OX40 (CD134), a costimulatory receptor. Intravenous ivuxolimab was administered to patients every 2 weeks at six dose levels: 0.01, 0.1, 0.3, 1.5, 3 and 10 mg/kg. The paper covers the monotherapy dose-escalation part of the phase I ivuxolimab trial, which included N of about 50 patients. In the dose-escalation cohort, 70% to 90% of patients were male, and the mean age was approximately 60 years with a range of roughly 20 to 85. Of the approximately 53 patients in dose escalation, 19 had hepatocellular carcinoma, some 15 had melanoma, 9 had renal cell carcinoma and 9 had head and neck cancer. Partial responses were achieved by three dose-escalation patients, of whom one had hepatocellular carcinoma and two had cutaneous melanoma. The point of sequencing TCRbeta in the periphery was to test whether ivuxolimab changed TCR sequence diversity and drove clonal T-cell expansion. Prior anti-PD-1, anti-PD-L1 or anti-CTLA-4 therapy was permitted, and 40% of dose-escalation patients had received checkpoint inhibitors. What the research found in general, with its limitations: In the 0.1-3.0 mg/kg groups, partial responders had among the lowest normalized peripheral clonal expansion, particularly in CD8+ T cells. The antigen specificity of the clonally expanded peripheral T cells was not determined. On average, CD8+ T cells showed more expanded clones than CD4+ T cells after ivuxolimab. At doses from 0.1 to 3.0 mg/kg, clonal expansion was seen in both CD4+ and CD8+ blood T cells between baseline and week 6. Low levels of normalized T-cell clonal expansion were also seen in some nonresponding patients.

Trimming removed 1 base from V and 9 bases from J, leaving 14 bases between the germline ends. The germline V gene provides CDR1 SGHNT and CDR2 YENEEA. There are 14 amino acids in the CDR3, from cysteine to phenylalanine inclusive. Only CDR3 DNA remains: 42 bases, in frame from the first base. Genomic DNA was extracted from sorted cells for sequencing of the TCRbeta CDR3 region. TCRbeta CDR3 regions were sequenced using the immunoSEQ Assay. Imported from immuneACCESS, the table was reduced by TCRdb to in-frame sequences with V and J called. These copies leave out some clones; in studies compared against another copy, an unresolved V gene accounts for under half, and the cause of the remainder is not known. This sample gives about 58,000 clones in total; approximately 91% of them show up just once. The ten most abundant clones make up about 0.73% of the sample. In its sample, this clone was seen once. Its antigen target is currently unknown. No base quality values were provided; no much bigger clone lies one nucleotide off.

Patients with a history of autoimmune disease or receiving systemic immunosuppression were excluded from the trial. Peripheral blood for TCR sequencing was drawn from every dose cohort at baseline, at cycle 4 day 1 and at cycle 7 day 1. The samples were drawn from a first-in-human, open-label, multicenter phase I dose-escalation trial of ivuxolimab. The trial enrolled adults with locally advanced or metastatic head and neck squamous cell, hepatocellular, melanoma or renal cell carcinoma. Before TCR sequencing, CD4+ and CD8+ T cells were separately sorted from peripheral blood. The sequences come from CD4+ or CD8+ T cells sorted from blood, collected in a trial of the OX40 agonist ivuxolimab. The chain is assembled from TRBV11-3 and TRBJ2-3, and perhaps TRBD1 as D gene, on 5 matching bases. The receptor was isolated from an adult with an advanced solid tumor such as melanoma, head and neck, liver or kidney cancer. The CDR3 corresponds to CASSLASEQETQYF. Here is the DNA: TGTGCCAGCAGCTTAGCGAGCGAACAGGAAACGCAGTATTTT.